What follows are 24 T cell receptor beta chains derived from one specimen sequenced in a study of PD-1 blockade in mismatch repair-deficient tumors. Produced via immunoSEQ multiplex PCR; TCRdb's table is partial and in-frame only. The sample has 80,000 to 100,000 clones; 81% are singletons. Sequencing used peripheral blood, obtained 12 weeks after starting pembrolizumab. These receptors came from an adult with mismatch repair-deficient cancer.

The table lists this clone with a few counts. The rearrangement joins TRBV30 to TRBJ1-2; D call uncertain. Germline V CDR1 and CDR2: GTSNPN, SVGIG (reference sequence). This CDR3 has 16 residues. V dropped 3 bases and J dropped 8 bases, with 25 bases sitting between them. CDR3 protein: CAWSTSRARRNWGYTF. Written as DNA, the CDR3 is TGTGCCTGGAGCACATCGAGGGCCCGCAGAAATTGGGGCTACACCTTC.

The genes are TRBV3-2 and TRBJ1-1. TRBV3-2 is noted as a pseudogene. The CDR3 extends over 9 amino acids. In nucleotides, the CDR3 is TGTGCCAGCAGCGTCGGAGCTTTCTTT. Translated: CASSVGAFF.

The rearrangement links TRBV19 to TRBJ1-5; tentative D call: TRBD1 (5 bases). V was clipped by 6 bases and J by 2 bases, with 8 bases between them. CDR3 size: 13 residues. Germline V lookup: CDR1 LNHDA, CDR2 SQIVND (reference sequence). CDR3 in amino acids: CASRGGGNQPQHF. The CDR3 DNA sequence: TGTGCCAGTAGGGGGGGAGGCAATCAGCCCCAGCATTTT.

The chain has TRBV7-2 and TRBJ2-7, with 7 bases aligning to TRBD1. V trimming: 6 bases; J trimming: 4 bases; junction bases outside the gene matches: 3. This CDR3 comprises 12 residues. Germline CDR1 and CDR2: SGHTA and FQGNSA. CDR3 sequence reads: CASSRQGYEQYF. In nucleotides, the CDR3 is TGTGCCAGCAGTCGACAGGGTTACGAGCAGTACTTC.

The J gene is TRBJ2-1, the V gene TRBV4-1; D perhaps matches TRBD2 (6 bases). CDR1 is MGHRA, CDR2 YSYEKL, per germline. The CDR3 length is 16 residues. The V end lost 0 bases, the J end lost 0 bases, and 9 bases lay between the germline ends. The DNA for the CDR3 is TGCGCCAGCAGCCAAGAGGCGGGAAGCTCCTACAATGAGCAGTTCTTC. This codes for CASSQEAGSSYNEQFF.

The chain couples TRBV10-1 to TRBJ2-3; TRBD2 agrees at 13 bases. J was trimmed by 5 bases and V by 6 bases; bases with no gene match: 17. CDR1 WNHNN and CDR2 SYGVQD come from the germline V gene (reference sequence). This CDR3 has 19 amino acids. The CDR3 loop reads CASRPGLAGDPQVEDTQYF. CDR3 bases: TGCGCCAGCAGGCCTGGACTAGCGGGGGATCCCCAAGTAGAAGATACGCAGTATTTT.

DNA for the CDR3: TGTGCCAGTAGTATGGGGCCGGGAACCTACGAGCAGTACTTC. Translated: CASSMGPGTYEQYF. The V gene is TRBV19, the J gene TRBJ2-7, with D tentatively TRBD1 or TRBD2 (5 bases each). Per the germline V gene, CDR1 is LNHDA and CDR2 is SQIVND (reference sequence). V was cut by 3 bases and J by 2 bases, with 11 bases left in between. The CDR3 is made up of 14 amino acids. The entire variable domain, with the rest obtained from reference TRBV19 and TRBJ2-7, is as follows: DGGITQSPKYLFRKEGQNVTLSCEQNLNHDAMYWYRQDPGQGLRLIYYSQIVNDFQKGDIAEGYSVSREKKESFPLTVTSAQKNPTAFYLCASSMGPGTYEQYFGPGTRLTVT.

The chain recombines TRBV4-1 with TRBJ1-2; the D gene is possibly TRBD1 (5 bases). The V and J ends lost 0 bases and 0 bases respectively, with 14 bases between them. This CDR3 is built from 17 residues. Germline CDR1 MGHRA, CDR2 YSYEKL. CDR3 nucleotides: TGCGCCAGCAGCCAAGATCTGGTGGGGCGAGCTAACTATGGCTACACCTTC. Encoded protein: CASSQDLVGRANYGYTF.

The chain combines TRBV30 with TRBJ1-1; no firm D call. Germline CDR1 reads GTSNPN; CDR2 reads SVGIG (reference sequence). Trimming stripped 1 base from V and 0 bases from J, with 9 bases between. The CDR3 covers 14 residues. CDR3 nucleotides: TGTGCCTGGAGTGCTACAAGGGTGAACACTGAAGCTTTCTTT. As protein: CAWSATRVNTEAFF.

The V and J genes are TRBV7-2 and TRBJ2-3, with D perhaps given as TRBD1 or TRBD2 (5 bases each). This CDR3 contains 17 residues. Trimming left V 5 bases short and J 2 bases short, with 20 bases between. The germline CDR1 and CDR2 sequences are SGHTA and FQGNSA. The CDR3 reads CASSNSGTVINTDTQYF. The CDR3 nucleotides read TGTGCCAGCAGCAACTCCGGGACGGTGATAAACACAGATACGCAGTATTTT.

J is TRBJ2-1 and V is TRBV29-1, with 8 bases lining up with TRBD2. Germline lookup yields CDR1 SQVTM and CDR2 ANQGSEA. With 4 bases clipped from V and 7 bases from J, the junction kept 3 bases outside the gene matches. This CDR3 comprises 12 residues. CDR3 amino acids: CSVGLAGNEQFF. The CDR3 DNA follows: TGCAGCGTTGGCCTAGCGGGTAATGAGCAGTTCTTC.

The CDR3 loop reads CASSLGETQYF. The CDR3 DNA sequence: TGTGCCAGCAGCTTAGGAGAGACCCAGTACTTC. This chain links TRBV11-2 with TRBJ2-5; D is unresolved. Germline CDR1 is SGHAT and CDR2 is FQNNGV. This CDR3 is 11 amino acids long. The germline V and J ends were trimmed by 1 base and 4 bases, with 1 base remaining between them. Looking up the rest from reference TRBV11-2 and TRBJ2-5 gives the full variable domain: EAGVAQSPRYKIIEKRQSVAFWCNPISGHATLYWYQQILGQGPKLLIQFQNNGVVDDSQLPKDRFSAERLKGVDSTLKIQPAKLEDSAVYLCASSLGETQYFGPGTRLLVL.

The chain couples TRBV6-5 to TRBJ2-7; the match to TRBD2 covers 11 bases. Trimming cost V 5 bases and J 7 bases; bases outside gene matches: 7. This CDR3 is built from 14 residues. Germline V CDR1 and CDR2: MNHEY, SVGAGI. The CDR3 nucleotides are TGTGCCAGCAGTCCTAGCGGGAGGCCCTGGGAGCAGTACTTC. This translates into CASSPSGRPWEQYF.

The V gene is TRBV7-8, the J gene TRBJ1-2, with D tentatively TRBD1 (5 bases). This CDR3 has 16 residues. Germline V gives CDR1 SGHVS, CDR2 FQNEAQ. V gave up 5 bases and J gave up 8 bases, with 24 bases separating them. CDR3 DNA: TGTGCCAGCAGCAGAGAGGGAGGGGAACTATGGGTCGGCTACACCTTC. Amino acids: CASSREGGELWVGYTF.

The chain links TRBV4-2 to TRBJ1-5; weak D call: TRBD1 (6 bases). Per germline, CDR1 LGHNA and CDR2 YNFKEQ. The CDR3 has 15 residues. V was cut by 0 bases and J by 3 bases, with 9 bases left in between. The CDR3 bases are TGTGCCAGCAGCCAAGAAGGGGGGCTCAATCAGCCCCAGCATTTT. Its protein product is CASSQEGGLNQPQHF.

The chain is built from TRBV27 and TRBJ2-2, with 8 bases aligning to TRBD2. V lost 8 bases to trimming and J lost 8 bases; unmatched junction nucleotides: 10. The germline CDR1 and CDR2 sequences are MNHEY and SMNVEV (reference sequence). The CDR3 contains 14 residues. CDR3: CASCGTRSPGELFF. The CDR3 DNA is TGTGCCAGCTGCGGGACTAGAAGTCCGGGGGAGCTGTTTTTT.

This sequence joins TRBV5-1 and TRBJ2-3; the D is unclear. The CDR3 is 14 amino acids. Per germline, CDR1 SGHRS and CDR2 YFSETQ. The V end was cut by 0 bases, the J end by 2 bases, with 7 bases between. The CDR3 is CASSLDADTDTQYF. Written as DNA, the CDR3 is TGCGCCAGCAGCTTGGACGCGGACACAGATACGCAGTATTTT. Complete variable domain (other parts from reference TRBV5-1 and TRBJ2-3): KAGVTQTPRYLIKTRGQQVTLSCSPISGHRSVSWYQQTPGQGLQFLFEYFSETQRNKGNFPGRFSGRQFSNSRSEMNVSTLELGDSALYLCASSLDADTDTQYFGPGTRLTVL.

The chain couples TRBV7-9 to TRBJ2-7, with 10 bases fitting TRBD2. This CDR3 spans 17 amino acids. CDR1 is SEHNR, CDR2 FQNEAQ, per germline (reference sequence). V lost 1 base, J lost 0 bases, and 6 bases stayed unmatched. The CDR3 sequence: CASSLVFWTSGSYEQYF. CDR3 bases: TGTGCCAGCAGCTTAGTTTTTTGGACTAGCGGCTCCTACGAGCAGTACTTC. The variable domain in full, completed from reference TRBV7-9 and TRBJ2-7, reads DTGVSQNPRHKITKRGQNVTFRCDPISEHNRLYWYRQTLGQGPEFLTYFQNEAQLEKSRLLSDRFSAERPKGSFSTLEIQRTEQGDSAMYLCASSLVFWTSGSYEQYFGPGTRLTVT.

The gene calls are TRBV28 and TRBJ1-2; the D gene is possibly TRBD1 (6 bases). There are 14 residues in the CDR3. Per germline, CDR1 MDHEN and CDR2 SYDVKM. Between the trimmed V and J ends, which lost 3 bases and 8 bases, there was a span of 16 bases. The CDR3 loop is CASSFQDRYWGYTF. DNA of the CDR3: TGTGCCAGCAGTTTCCAAGACAGGTACTGGGGCTACACCTTC.

The chain carries TRBV30 and TRBJ2-2; D is possibly TRBD2 (6 bases). CDR3 length: 15 residues. V lost 4 bases to trimming and J lost 2 bases, with 14 bases between them. Germline-derived CDR1 and CDR2 are GTSNPN and SVGIG (reference sequence). The CDR3 DNA sequence: TGTGCCTGGACCCTCGGCGGGAAAAACACCGGGGAGCTGTTTTTT. This sequence encodes CAWTLGGKNTGELFF.

The chain has TRBV14 and TRBJ1-1, with no clear D. Germline lookup yields CDR1 SGHDN and CDR2 FVKESK. V gave up 6 bases and J gave up 4 bases, with 9 bases separating them. This CDR3 has 12 amino acids. CDR3 bases: TGTGCCAGCAGTCAATCACGCACTGAAGCTTTCTTT. It encodes CASSQSRTEAFF. The whole variable domain, remainder taken from reference TRBV14 and TRBJ1-1, is EAGVTQFPSHSVIEKGQTVTLRCDPISGHDNLYWYRRVMGKEIKFLLHFVKESKQDESGMPNNRFLAERTGGTYSTLKVQPAELEDSGVYFCASSQSRTEAFFGQGTRLTVV.

V is TRBV10-1 and J is TRBJ2-1; 9 bases are shared with TRBD2. V lost 3 bases to trimming and J lost 9 bases; unmatched junction nucleotides: 21. The CDR3 contains 19 residues. Germline CDR1 and CDR2: WNHNN and SYGVQD (reference sequence). CDR3 region: CASSDLAGRGALTLGEQFF. DNA of the CDR3: TGCGCCAGCAGTGATCTAGCGGGAAGGGGGGCCCTGACACTTGGTGAGCAGTTCTTC.

The rearrangement uses TRBV18 and TRBJ1-1, with 8 bases identical to TRBD1. Germline assignment: CDR1 KGHSH and CDR2 LQKENI. The CDR3 length is 14 residues. The V gene end was trimmed by 2 bases and the J gene end by 5 bases; junction bases not matched to a gene: 4. CDR3 residues: CASSPKTGETEAFF. CDR3 nucleotide sequence: TGTGCCAGCTCACCAAAGACAGGGGAAACTGAAGCTTTCTTT. Using reference TRBV18 and TRBJ1-1 for the parts outside the CDR3, the full variable domain is NAGVMQNPRHLVRRRGQEARLRCSPMKGHSHVYWYRQLPEEGLKFMVYLQKENIIDESGMPKERFSAEFPKEGPSILRIQQVVRGDSAAYFCASSPKTGETEAFFGQGTRLTVV.

The chain joins TRBV15 to TRBJ2-1; 7 bases are a match to TRBD2. The germline V gene has CDR1 LNHNV and CDR2 YYDKDF (reference sequence). This CDR3 is 13 amino acids long. V lost 3 bases and J lost 6; bases outside the gene matches: 2. The CDR3 sequence: CATSSGRGNEQFF. The CDR3 DNA reads TGTGCCACCAGCAGTGGGAGGGGCAATGAGCAGTTCTTC.